The T cell receptor beta chain described here comes from a study of human T cells and chemical hapten exposure. Notes on the study in general: Compared to controls, expanded TCRs made significantly more large clusters of similar CDR3s.

Unique molecular identifiers were attached to individual cDNA molecules within the library. TCRdb reprocessed the reads via MiXCR and lists one record per CDR3 protein. The sample includes 150 to 200 distinct CDR3 sequences, 69% of them seen just once. Treatment here: therapeutic diphenylcyclopropenone sensitization with weekly scalp DPC. A note on this clonotype: Its antigen remains unidentified.

V lost 0 bases, J lost 7 bases, and 13 bases lay in between. CDR1 SGHRS and CDR2 YFSETQ come from the germline V gene. This CDR3 comprises 14 residues. The rearrangement links TRBV5-1 to TRBJ2-5; no clear D. The origin of this receptor is an adult with alopecia areata. Some clones in this sample may be carry-over from other donors' samples. This table probably holds off-target reads from a library built for another chain. The material was whole blood, obtained before DPC sensitization or 2, 6, or about 24 weeks after (not recorded which). The CDR3 spells CASSLEGLLGTQYF. In nucleotides, the CDR3 is TGCGCCAGCAGCTTGGAGGGCCTACTGGGGACCCAGTACTTC.